One and the same sample provided the 31 T cell receptor beta chains below, sequenced in a study of identifying expanded T cells in peripheral blood. Measured with immunoSEQ multiplex PCR; TCRdb has only the in-frame clones, and not every one. The top ten clones hold around 2.7% of a sample with under 95,000 clones, approximately 91% of them seen once. Input material: blood. These receptors were taken from a person aged 18 to 75 in good health.

V is TRBV5-1 and J is TRBJ2-2, with 8 bases identical to TRBD2. From germline, CDR1 is SGHRS and CDR2 YFSETQ. The CDR3 length is 17 residues. J gave up 3 bases and V 4 bases, and 11 bases lay outside the gene matches. The CDR3 spells CASSPYSGIAYTGELFF. In DNA, the CDR3 is TGCGCCAGCAGCCCTTATAGCGGGATAGCTTACACCGGGGAGCTGTTTTTT.

The rearrangement joins TRBV18 to TRBJ1-2; 10 nucleotides match TRBD1. CDR3 length equals 16 residues. The junction had 7 bases not matched to a gene; V was cut back by 3 bases and J by 3 bases. CDR1 is KGHSH, CDR2 LQKENI, per germline. CDR3 residues: CASSPMPGQGHYGYTF. CDR3 DNA: TGTGCCAGCTCACCTATGCCGGGACAGGGGCACTATGGCTACACCTTC.

The chain has TRBV12-5 and TRBJ2-5; D gene unclear. The CDR3 contains 14 residues. Trimming left V 6 bases short and J 2 bases short, with 13 bases between. CDR1 is LGHNT and CDR2 is FRNRAP in the germline V gene. The CDR3 bases are TGTGCTAGTGGCCCATCGGAAGCACAAGAGACCCAGTACTTC. As protein: CASGPSEAQETQYF.

This sequence joins TRBV6-1 and TRBJ1-1, with a weak D call TRBD1 (6 bases). This CDR3 comprises 13 residues. Germline-derived CDR1 and CDR2 are MNHNS and SASEGT. V lost 9 bases to trimming and J lost 4 bases, with 15 bases between them. The chain's CDR3 is CASRQGGPTEAFF. The CDR3 DNA reads as TGTGCCAGTCGTCAAGGGGGGCCCACTGAAGCTTTCTTT.

The chain employs TRBV5-6 and TRBJ1-2; possible D gene TRBD1, 5 bases. CDR3 length: 12 amino acids. Germline V gene data show CDR1 as SGHDT and CDR2 as YYEEEE. Trimming removed 2 bases from V and 7 bases from J, with 9 bases in between. Here the CDR3 DNA reads TGTGCCAGCAGCTTAAACAGGCTTGGCTACACCTTC. It yields the protein CASSLNRLGYTF. The whole variable domain, filled in from reference TRBV5-6 and TRBJ1-2, reads DAGVTQSPTHLIKTRGQQVTLRCSPKSGHDTVSWYQQALGQGPQFIFQYYEEEERQRGNFPDRFSGHQFPNYSSELNVNALLLGDSALYLCASSLNRLGYTFGSGTRLTVV.

This clone showed up just a few times. The chain is built from TRBV19 and TRBJ1-1; a possible D gene is TRBD1 (5 bases). CDR3 length: 13 residues. Trimming removed 5 bases from V and 5 bases from J, with 12 bases in between. CDR1 and CDR2 from the germline V gene are LNHDA and SQIVND (reference sequence). In DNA, the CDR3 is TGTGCCAGTAGTGCAGGGAGGAGAACTGAAGCTTTCTTT. Protein: CASSAGRRTEAFF.

The chain uses TRBV7-2 and TRBJ1-2, with 8 nucleotides matching TRBD1. V was clipped by 0 bases and J by 5 bases; unmatched bases: 5. CDR3 size: 15 residues. Germline V CDR1 and CDR2: SGHTA, FQGNSA. This CDR3 is CASSLALGQEYGYTF. The CDR3 DNA reads TGTGCCAGCAGCTTAGCGCTGGGACAGGAATATGGCTACACCTTC.

This chain links TRBV6-6 with TRBJ2-7; TRBD1 agrees at 7 bases. CDR3 length: 16 residues. J lost 3 bases, V lost 2 bases, and 10 bases had no gene match. From germline, CDR1 is MNHNY and CDR2 SVGAGI (reference sequence). The CDR3 is CASSYGDSRADYEQYF. DNA for the CDR3: TGTGCCAGCAGTTACGGGGACAGTAGAGCGGACTACGAGCAGTACTTC.

The V gene is TRBV6-6, the J gene TRBJ1-5; D might be TRBD1 (5 bases). V lost 5 bases, J lost 4 bases, and 18 bases lay in between. Germline-derived CDR1 and CDR2 are MNHNY and SVGAGI (reference sequence). CDR3 length equals 16 residues. CDR3 sequence reads: CASSPAGGNGNQPQHF. The CDR3 DNA is TGTGCCAGCAGTCCCGCGGGGGGAAACGGTAATCAGCCCCAGCATTTT.

The chain carries TRBV21-1 and TRBJ1-5; the tabulated D call, TRBD1, remains unverified against the DNA. TRBV21-1 is annotated as a pseudogene. The length of the CDR3 is 16 residues. CDR3 sequence: CASSPRPWTGLAPQHF. CDR3 nucleotides: TGTGCCAGCAGCCCCCGCCCGTGGACAGGCCTTGCGCCCCAGCATTTT.

The gene calls are TRBV7-2 and TRBJ2-7; TRBD1 agrees at 7 bases. Looked up from germline, CDR1 is SGHTA and CDR2 is FQGNSA. The CDR3 sequence is 14 residues long. The junction had 4 bases not matched to a gene; V was cut back by 1 base and J by 4 bases. The CDR3 region is CASSLGQGMYEQYF. In DNA, the CDR3 is TGTGCCAGCAGCTTAGGACAGGGAATGTACGAGCAGTACTTC.

This sequence joins TRBV5-4 and TRBJ2-1, with D possibly matching TRBD2 (5 bases). CDR3 length equals 15 residues. Germline CDR1 reads SGHNT; CDR2 reads YYREEE (reference sequence). The V end was cut by 3 bases, the J end by 5 bases, with 15 bases between. The CDR3 DNA follows: TGTGCCAGCAGCTCTGGAAAGCGGAACCACAATGAGCAGTTCTTC. Its protein product is CASSSGKRNHNEQFF. The full variable domain, rest sourced from reference TRBV5-4 and TRBJ2-1, is ETGVTQSPTHLIKTRGQQVTLRCSSQSGHNTVSWYQQALGQGPQFIFQYYREEENGRGNFPPRFSGLQFPNYSSELNVNALELDDSALYLCASSSGKRNHNEQFFGPGTRLTVL.

This chain uses TRBV6-1 with TRBJ2-7; tentatively, D is TRBD1 (6 bases). V was trimmed by 7 bases and J by 1 base, leaving 17 bases between them. CDR3 length equals 15 residues. Germline V gives CDR1 MNHNS, CDR2 SASEGT. The CDR3 nucleotides read TGTGCCAGCAACCTTTACAGGGACGCGTCCTACGAGCAGTACTTC. Protein sequence: CASNLYRDASYEQYF.

This clone was picked up a small number of times. This chain joins TRBV7-2 and TRBJ1-1; no firm D call. The V end lost 3 bases, the J end lost 0 bases, and 8 bases lay between the germline ends. Germline V gene lookup returns CDR1 SGHTA and CDR2 FQGNSA. The CDR3 has 14 residues. The CDR3 is CASSFGMLNTEAFF. CDR3 nucleotide sequence: TGTGCCAGCAGCTTTGGAATGTTGAACACTGAAGCTTTCTTT. Full variable domain (rest looked up from reference TRBV7-2 and TRBJ1-1): GAGVSQSPSNKVTEKGKDVELRCDPISGHTALYWYRQSLGQGLEFLIYFQGNSAPDKSGLPSDRFSAERTGGSVSTLTIQRTQQEDSAVYLCASSFGMLNTEAFFGQGTRLTVV.

The V gene is TRBV10-3, the J gene TRBJ2-7; tentative D call: TRBD1 (5 bases). Trimming shortened V by 6 bases and J by 3 bases, and 9 bases separated the two germline ends. CDR1 and CDR2 from the germline V gene are ENHRY and SYGVKD. The CDR3 is made up of 12 amino acids. The CDR3 region has the DNA TGTGCCATCAGGGACAAATTCTACGAGCAGTACTTC. Translated, it gives CAIRDKFYEQYF.

The chain carries TRBV4-1 and TRBJ2-1, with 10 bases matching TRBD2. The V gene's germline CDR1 is MGHRA and CDR2 YSYEKL. The CDR3 has 15 amino acids. After removal of 2 bases from V and 8 bases from J, the junction contained 6 bases not matched to a gene. This CDR3 is CASSQPSGSGYEQFF. The CDR3 DNA follows: TGCGCCAGCAGCCAACCTAGCGGGAGTGGGTATGAGCAGTTCTTC.

The chain carries TRBV2 and TRBJ2-1; D not certain. This CDR3 comprises 14 residues. Deletions cut 2 bases from V and 4 bases from J, with 9 bases between. CDR1 is SNHLY, CDR2 FYNNEI, per germline. The CDR3 bases are TGTGCCAGCAGTGAACTGGTCAGTTACAATGAGCAGTTCTTC. Protein: CASSELVSYNEQFF.

The chain combines TRBV25-1 with TRBJ1-3; D not resolved. The V end was cut by 2 bases, the J end by 0 bases, with 14 bases between. CDR3 length: 17 amino acids. CDR1 MGHDK and CDR2 SYGVNS come from the germline V gene. Here the CDR3 reads CASSEIGRGGSGNTIYF. CDR3 nucleotide sequence: TGTGCCAGCAGTGAAATCGGCCGTGGAGGCTCTGGAAACACCATATATTTT.

DNA of the CDR3: TGTGCCAGCAGCTTATCCCTGGGACTAGCGGGGCAAGAGACCCAGTACTTC. Protein sequence: CASSLSLGLAGQETQYF. The chain joins TRBV7-7 to TRBJ2-5, with 13 bases lining up with TRBD2. This CDR3 has 17 amino acids. Looked up from germline, CDR1 is SSHAT and CDR2 is FNYEAQ (reference sequence). With V trimmed by 2 bases and J by 2 bases, 5 bases remained unmatched.

The chain couples TRBV27 to TRBJ1-1; D remains unclear. The CDR3 loop spans 14 amino acids. Between the trimmed V and J ends, which lost 5 bases and 3 bases, there was a span of 13 bases. Germline CDR1 is MNHEY and CDR2 is SMNVEV (reference sequence). CDR3 in amino acids: CASSPRLGYTEAFF. The CDR3, as DNA: TGTGCCAGCAGTCCCCGTTTAGGGTACACTGAAGCTTTCTTT.

V and J are TRBV5-8 and TRBJ2-7, with D possibly being TRBD1 or TRBD2 (5 bases each). Between the trimmed V and J ends, which lost 1 base and 7 bases, there was a span of 15 bases. The CDR3 is 14 residues long. Looked up from germline, CDR1 is SGHTS and CDR2 is YDEGEE. The CDR3 spells CASSLRLTGREQYF. CDR3 DNA sequence: TGTGCCAGCAGCTTGAGGTTAACGGGGCGAGAGCAGTACTTC.

With respect to this clone: An end of the junction differs from the germline gene, which may be a read error. The chain has TRBV7-7 and TRBJ2-1; D possibly corresponds to TRBD2 (5 bases). The germline V gene encodes CDR1 SSHAT and CDR2 FNYEAQ (reference sequence). CDR3 length equals 14 residues. CDR3 sequence (DNA): TGTGCTAGCAGCTTAGCCGGGGATCACAATGAGCAGTTCTTC. Its protein product is CASSLAGDHNEQFF.

This chain links TRBV11-2 with TRBJ2-1, with 12 positions matching TRBD2. Germline CDR1 is SGHAT and CDR2 is FQNNGV. The ends lost 6 bases at V and 6 bases at J; junction bases unmatched: 6. The CDR3 runs 15 residues. The CDR3 DNA is TGTGCCAGCAGAGCACTAGCGGGAGGTCCCAATGAGCAGTTCTTC. Its translation: CASRALAGGPNEQFF.

CDR3 in DNA: TGTGCCAGCAGCTCAGCCGGGGAGGGGAACACCGGGGAGCTGTTTTTT. It translates to CASSSAGEGNTGELFF. The chain uses TRBV5-4 and TRBJ2-2; 7 bases align to TRBD2. CDR1 SGHNT and CDR2 YYREEE come from the germline V gene (reference sequence). There are 16 residues in the CDR3. V dropped 3 bases and J dropped 1; count of bases not matched to a gene: 6. Full variable domain (missing parts from reference TRBV5-4 and TRBJ2-2): ETGVTQSPTHLIKTRGQQVTLRCSSQSGHNTVSWYQQALGQGPQFIFQYYREEENGRGNFPPRFSGLQFPNYSSELNVNALELDDSALYLCASSSAGEGNTGELFFGEGSRLTVL.

This clone was found once. CDR3: CATSSHRGGQDEQYF. CDR3 DNA sequence: TGTGCCACCAGCAGCCACAGGGGCGGTCAGGACGAGCAGTACTTC. The chain recombines TRBV15 with TRBJ2-7; TRBD1 agrees at 7 bases. CDR1 and CDR2 from the germline V gene are LNHNV and YYDKDF (reference sequence). The CDR3 covers 15 residues. Trimming cost V 3 bases and J 5 bases; bases outside gene matches: 10.

The chain combines TRBV29-1 with TRBJ1-3; D call uncertain. The CDR3 consists of 12 residues. The germline gives CDR1 SQVTM, CDR2 ANQGSEA. Trimming cost V 6 bases and J 8 bases, with 14 bases left between them. The CDR3 DNA follows: TGCAGCGTCTCAGAGGAGGGCTACACCATATATTTT. The encoded protein is CSVSEEGYTIYF.

This clone was picked up one time. J is TRBJ1-1 and V is TRBV4-3; TRBD1 matches at 8 bases. The V and J ends lost 4 bases and 5 bases, in that order; junction bases with no gene match: 9. This CDR3 region has 15 residues. The germline V gene has CDR1 LGHNA and CDR2 YSLEER. In nucleotides, the CDR3 is TGCGCCAGCAGCCCCAGGGCAGGGGGCAGTACTGAAGCTTTCTTT. The encoded protein is CASSPRAGGSTEAFF.

This chain uses TRBV9 with TRBJ2-1, with D perhaps matching TRBD2 (5 bases). The CDR3 consists of 15 residues. The germline V gene has CDR1 SGDLS and CDR2 YYNGEE. V was trimmed by 2 bases and J by 0 bases, leaving 9 bases between them. For the CDR3, the DNA is TGTGCCAGCAGCGTGGACTCAAGCTCCTACAATGAGCAGTTCTTC. Encoded protein: CASSVDSSSYNEQFF.

The chain joins TRBV6-5 to TRBJ2-5, with 8 bases lining up with TRBD1. Germline V gives CDR1 MNHEY, CDR2 SVGAGI. After removal of 7 bases from V and 7 bases from J, the junction contained 8 bases not matched to a gene. The CDR3 spans 13 residues. This CDR3 is CASTGGIGGTQYF. The CDR3 DNA reads as TGTGCCAGCACAGGGGGCATTGGTGGGACCCAGTACTTC.

The chain uses TRBV4-3 and TRBJ2-1; TRBD2 agrees at 9 bases. The CDR3 is 16 amino acids. Germline V CDR1 and CDR2: LGHNA, YSLEER. V lost 4 bases and J lost 4; bases outside the gene matches: 8. The CDR3 nucleotides read TGCGCCAGCAGCCTCGTAGCGGGGGCCTATTACAATGAGCAGTTCTTC. Translation gives CASSLVAGAYYNEQFF.

This sequence joins TRBV6-5 and TRBJ1-2; 11 bases agree with TRBD1. This CDR3 is 14 amino acids long. Per germline, CDR1 MNHEY and CDR2 SVGAGI. V lost 10 bases, J lost 4 bases, and 8 bases stayed unmatched. The CDR3 DNA is TGTGCCACCTCATTGGGACAGGGGGGCTATGGCTACACCTTC. Protein: CATSLGQGGYGYTF.